Listed below are T cell receptor beta chains from one sample, sequenced in a study of STAT3 mutations in large granular lymphocyte leukemia. This table comes from immunoSEQ multiplex PCR, and its TCRdb copy is limited to in-frame clones, with some not included. Of around 29,000 clones listed, 70% to 90% were seen once; the top ten hold roughly an eighth. Sequencing used peripheral blood mononuclear cells. The receptors were gathered from a man aged 55 to 70 with T-cell large granular lymphocyte leukemia. Some clones in this sample may be carry-over from other donors' samples. Each CDR3 is given with its conserved first and last residue. A D gene is named only where the DNA matches it firmly. Only part of the rows carry a size: once, few, many, or a class if the clone is expanded.

>TRBJ1-1|NA|TRBV7-9|NA
TGTGCCAGCAGCCCTCCCGGACGCGCTGGGACTGAAGCTTTCTTT
CASSPPGRAGTEAFF
>TRBJ1-1|NA|TRBV27|few
TGTGCCAGCAGTTTCCGGGTTCCTAACACGGAAGCTTTCTTT
CASSFRVPNTEAFF
>TRBJ2-7|TRBD1|TRBV6-5|NA
TGTGCCAGCAGAAAGGACAGGGCTCTCTACGAGCAGTACTTC
CASRKDRALYEQYF
>TRBJ1-1|TRBD1|TRBV29-1|NA
TGCAGCGCCGGACAGGGGAGGGCTGAAGCTTTCTTT
CSAGQGRAEAFF
>TRBJ2-2|TRBD2|TRBV4-2|NA
TGTGCCAGCACCCCGGGGAGGGAGGACGGGGAGCTGTTTTTT
CASTPGREDGELFF
>TRBJ2-4|NA|TRBV5-1|NA
TGCGCCAGCAGCTTGGGGGCGGGCCTTACCAAAAACATTCAGTACTTC
CASSLGAGLTKNIQYF
>TRBJ1-3|NA|TRBV5-5|NA
TGTGCCAGCAGCTTGTCTTTAAGAAACACCATATATTTT
CASSLSLRNTIYF
>TRBJ1-4|NA|TRBV29-1|few
TGCAGCGTATCGGGAGGAACTAATGAAAAACTGTTTTTT
CSVSGGTNEKLFF
>TRBJ2-7|NA|TRBV6-6|NA
TGTGCCAGCGGAGGGGTCGAGCAGTACTTC
CASGGVEQYF
>TRBJ2-7|NA|TRBV5-4|NA
TGTGCCACCCGGGGTAGCGATCCCTACGAGCAGTACTTC
CATRGSDPYEQYF
>TRBJ1-1|NA|TRBV5-6|NA
TGTGCCAGCAGCTTCGTGCTCTCGAACACTGAAGCTTTCTTT
CASSFVLSNTEAFF
>TRBJ1-2|TRBD1|TRBV5-1|NA
TGCGCCAGTTCAACAGGGGGCGACTATGGCTACACCTTC
CASSTGGDYGYTF
>TRBJ1-4|NA|TRBV5-1|NA
TGCGCCAGCAGCCCAGGGAGGGGAGGTAATGAAAAACTGTTTTTT
CASSPGRGGNEKLFF
>TRBJ1-5|NA|TRBV7-9|NA
TGTGCCAGCAGCTTAGCGGATCAGCCCCAGCATTTT
CASSLADQPQHF
>TRBJ1-5|TRBD1|TRBV7-2|NA
TGTGCCAGCAGCTTAGGGGGACAGGGGAATCAGCCCCAGCATTTT
CASSLGGQGNQPQHF
>TRBJ2-7|NA|TRBV4-3|NA
TGCGCCAGCAGCCAAGCTCGGGGGAGCTACGAGCAGTACTTC
CASSQARGSYEQYF
>TRBJ2-5|NA|TRBV7-2|NA
TGTGCCAGCAGCCTCCCTGGAGTCCGGGAGACCCAGTACTTC
CASSLPGVRETQYF
>TRBJ2-7|NA|TRBV7-8|NA
TGTGCCAGCAGCTTACTCCGGGACTTCTCCTACGAGCAGTACTTC
CASSLLRDFSYEQYF
>TRBJ2-1|NA|TRBV18|once
TGTGCCAGCTCACCAATTCAAGCGTACAATGAGCAGTTCTTC
CASSPIQAYNEQFF
>TRBJ1-2|NA|TRBV27|NA
TGTGCCAGCAGTCCCCAAAGACAGAACTATGGCTACACCTTC
CASSPQRQNYGYTF
>TRBJ1-1|NA|TRBV18|NA
TGTGCCAGCTCACCGCGAGGGGACACTGAAGCTTTCTTT
CASSPRGDTEAFF
>TRBJ2-4|NA|TRBV18|NA
TGTGCCAGCTCACGGGTGAGGGCGGGTAAGACCAAAAACATTCAGTACTTC
CASSRVRAGKTKNIQYF
>TRBJ2-1|NA|TRBV11-2|once
TGTGCCAGCAGCTTCAATGGGGCGGGATCGTATTATGAGCAGTTCTTC
CASSFNGAGSYYEQFF
>TRBJ2-7|TRBD1|TRBV29-1|NA
TGCAGCGTTGATCGGGGACAGGGGTCCTACGAGCAGTACTTC
CSVDRGQGSYEQYF
>TRBJ2-3|NA|TRBV7-2|once
TGTGCCAGCAGACCTCCGGGCGGCAGCACAGATACGCAGTATTTT
CASRPPGGSTDTQYF
>TRBJ2-2|TRBD2|TRBV30|NA
TGTGCCTGGAGACTAGCGGGAGGCACCGGGGAGCTGTTTTTT
CAWRLAGGTGELFF
>TRBJ2-7|TRBD2|TRBV5-3|NA
TGTGCCAGAAGCCGTCCTAGGACTAGCGGCTACGAGCAGTACTTC
CARSRPRTSGYEQYF
>TRBJ1-1|NA|TRBV6-5|NA
TGTGCCAGCAGGCCCCCCGGGGCGAACACTGAAGCTTTCTTT
CASRPPGANTEAFF
>TRBJ1-2|TRBD1|TRBV6-6|NA
TGTGCCAGCAGCCTCGGGACAGAGAGTTATGGCTACACCTTC
CASSLGTESYGYTF
>TRBJ2-7|NA|TRBV5-1|NA
TGCGCCAGCAGCTCCCTGACCCGTTCCTACGAGCAGTACTTC
CASSSLTRSYEQYF
>TRBJ2-5|TRBD2|TRBV20-1|NA
TGCAGTGCTAGGCGGGGGGGGACCCAGTACTTC
CSARRGGTQYF
>TRBJ1-2|NA|TRBV18|NA
TGTGCCAGCTCACCCGGGACCAGCCCCAACTATGGCTACACCTTC
CASSPGTSPNYGYTF
>TRBJ1-5|NA|TRBV19|NA
TGTGCCAGCGGGCTGGGAGGGGAGAGCCAGCCCCAGCATTTT
CASGLGGESQPQHF
>TRBJ1-5|NA|TRBV13|NA
TGTGCCAGCAGCTTAGGGTGGCAGGGAGGAGAGCCCCAGCATTTT
CASSLGWQGGEPQHF
>TRBJ1-5|NA|TRBV28|few
TGTGCCAGCAGTTACAGGGAGGGGAGCAATCAGCCCCAGCATTTT
CASSYREGSNQPQHF
>TRBJ2-1|TRBD2|TRBV30|NA
TGTGCCTGGAGCCTAACGGGGGGAGCGTACAATGAGCAGTTCTTC
CAWSLTGGAYNEQFF
>TRBJ2-3|TRBD2|TRBV29-1|once
TGCAGCGCCTGGGGGGGACTAGCGGGGACTAGCACAGATACGCAGTATTTT
CSAWGGLAGTSTDTQYF
>TRBJ2-7|TRBD2|TRBV29-1|NA
TGCAGCGTTGGTCCTGCGGGGGACGAGCAGTACTTC
CSVGPAGDEQYF
>TRBJ1-2|TRBD1|TRBV6-5|medium-sized
TGTGCCAGCACCCCGACAGGGAACTATGGCTACACCTTC
CASTPTGNYGYTF
>TRBJ2-1|NA|TRBV7-9|NA
TGTGCCAGCACCCTTATGACAGAGTTTGAGCAGTTCTTC
CASTLMTEFEQFF
>TRBJ1-4|NA|TRBV29-1|NA
TGCAGCGTTGAGACGACAGCTCGGGGTGAAAAACTGTTTTTT
CSVETTARGEKLFF
>TRBJ2-3|NA|TRBV5-1|NA
TGCGCCAGCAGCTCTGTGGCGGACTGGACCACAGATACGCAGTATTTT
CASSSVADWTTDTQYF
>TRBJ2-5|NA|TRBV7-2|NA
TGTGCCAGCAGCTTGGGGCTACAAGAGACCCAGTACTTC
CASSLGLQETQYF
>TRBJ2-6|NA|TRBV4-2|NA
TGTGCCAGCAGGATGCAGGGGTCTTCTGGGGCCAACGTCCTGACTTTC
CASRMQGSSGANVLTF
>TRBJ2-7|TRBD2|TRBV18|NA
TGTGCCAGCTCACCACGAACTAGCGGGGGGTCCTACGAGCAGTACTTC
CASSPRTSGGSYEQYF
>TRBJ2-7|NA|TRBV19|NA
TGTGCCAGTAGTAGAAACCCCTCGGGGCGGCCCTCCTACGAGCAGTACTTC
CASSRNPSGRPSYEQYF
>TRBJ1-2|NA|TRBV6-1|NA
TGTGCCAGCAGTCTAGAAAAGGGCCCGGGGTATGGCTACACCTTC
CASSLEKGPGYGYTF
>TRBJ2-5|TRBD1|TRBV28|NA
TGTGGGTCGAACCCGACAGGGTCAGAGACCCAGTACTTC
CGSNPTGSETQYF
>TRBJ2-1|TRBD2|TRBV15|NA
TGTGCCACCAGCAATCCCGGGACTAGCGGGACCCATGAGCAGTTCTTC
CATSNPGTSGTHEQFF
>TRBJ1-5|NA|TRBV5-4|NA
TGTGCCAGCAGCTCCCGCCCCCGGGCGGATCAGCCCCAGCATTTT
CASSSRPRADQPQHF
>TRBJ2-7|TRBD2|TRBV10-3|once
TGTGCCACATTCGAGGGCGGGAGGGGGTCCTACGAGCAGTACTTC
CATFEGGRGSYEQYF
>TRBJ2-7|TRBD1|TRBV29-1|once
TGCAGCGTTGAAAAGGGGGCATTCGAGCAGTACTTC
CSVEKGAFEQYF
>TRBJ1-6|NA|TRBV23-1|NA
TGCGCCAGCAGTCAATCTGGAGACAGCTCCTATAATTCACCCCTCCACTTT
CASSQSGDSSYNSPLHF
>TRBJ1-5|NA|TRBV19|once
TGTGCCAGTAGTACGCTCACAGCCTTCGATAGCAATCAGCCCCAGCATTTT
CASSTLTAFDSNQPQHF
>TRBJ2-3|TRBD2|TRBV5-1|NA
TGCGCCAGCAGCACGGGACTAGCGGGTGGCTTTGATACGCAGTATTTT
CASSTGLAGGFDTQYF
>TRBJ1-6|NA|TRBV9|NA
TGTGCCAGCAGCACTGACCCGAGGGGATATAATTCACCCCTCCACTTT
CASSTDPRGYNSPLHF
>TRBJ2-2|TRBD2|TRBV27|NA
TGTGCCAGCAGTTTGCGGGAGCCCGCCGGGGAGCTGTTTTTT
CASSLREPAGELFF
>TRBJ1-1|NA|TRBV6-5|few
TGTGCCAGCAAAACCTCCAGGGTCGACACTGAAGCTTTCTTT
CASKTSRVDTEAFF